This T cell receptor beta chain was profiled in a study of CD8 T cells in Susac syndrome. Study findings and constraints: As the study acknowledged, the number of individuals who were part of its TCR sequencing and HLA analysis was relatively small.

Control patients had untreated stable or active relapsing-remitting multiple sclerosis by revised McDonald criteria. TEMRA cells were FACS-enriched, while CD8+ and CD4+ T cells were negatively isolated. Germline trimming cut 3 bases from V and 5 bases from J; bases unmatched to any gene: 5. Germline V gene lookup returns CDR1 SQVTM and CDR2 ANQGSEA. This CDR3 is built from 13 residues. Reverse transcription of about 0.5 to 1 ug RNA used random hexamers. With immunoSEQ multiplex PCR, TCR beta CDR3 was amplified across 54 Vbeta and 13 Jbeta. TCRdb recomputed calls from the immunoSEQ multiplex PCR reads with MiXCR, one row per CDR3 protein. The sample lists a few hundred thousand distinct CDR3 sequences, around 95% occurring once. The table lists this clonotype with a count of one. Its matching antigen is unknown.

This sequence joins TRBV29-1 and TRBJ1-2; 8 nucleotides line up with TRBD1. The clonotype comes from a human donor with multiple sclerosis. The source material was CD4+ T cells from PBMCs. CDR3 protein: CSVDGQGGYGYTF. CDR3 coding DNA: TGCAGCGTTGATGGACAGGGAGGTTATGGCTACACCTTC.